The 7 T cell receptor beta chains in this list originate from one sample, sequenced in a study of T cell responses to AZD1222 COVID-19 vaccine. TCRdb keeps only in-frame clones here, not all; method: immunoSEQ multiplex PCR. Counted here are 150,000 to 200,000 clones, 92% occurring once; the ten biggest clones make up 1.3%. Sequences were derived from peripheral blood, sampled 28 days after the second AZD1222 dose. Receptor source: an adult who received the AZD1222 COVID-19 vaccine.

The CDR3 region is CASSPETGDLDYGYTF. The CDR3 nucleotides read TGTGCCAGCAGCCCAGAGACAGGGGATCTTGACTATGGCTACACCTTC. V and J are TRBV7-8 and TRBJ1-2, with TRBD1 identical over 8 bases. This CDR3 has 16 amino acids. V was clipped by 5 bases and J by 3 bases; unmatched bases: 11. The germline V gene has CDR1 SGHVS and CDR2 FQNEAQ.

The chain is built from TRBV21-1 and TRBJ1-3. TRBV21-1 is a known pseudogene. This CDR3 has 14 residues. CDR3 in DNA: TGTGCCAGCAGCAAAGGGGTGGGTGGAAACACCATATATTTT. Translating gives CASSKGVGGNTIYF.

In DNA, the CDR3 is TGTGCCAGCAGTTACCGGGACAAAGCTTTCTTT. Translated: CASSYRDKAFF. The J gene is TRBJ1-1, the V gene TRBV6-5, with D possibly being TRBD1 (6 bases). The CDR3 is 11 amino acids. The V and J ends lost 2 bases and 9 bases respectively, with 7 bases between them. The V gene's germline CDR1 is MNHEY and CDR2 SVGAGI.

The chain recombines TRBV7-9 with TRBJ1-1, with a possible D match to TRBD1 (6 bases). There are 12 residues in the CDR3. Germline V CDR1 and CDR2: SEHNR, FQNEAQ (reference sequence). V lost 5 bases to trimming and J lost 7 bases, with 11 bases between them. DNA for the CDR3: TGTGCCAGCAGCCGAACGACAGGTGAAGCTTTCTTT. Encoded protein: CASSRTTGEAFF.

The CDR3 is CASSQILLRRTGTSSGNTIYF. CDR3 nucleotides: TGTGCCAGCAGCCAAATATTGCTCCGGCGGACAGGGACGAGCTCTGGAAACACCATATATTTT. V is TRBV14 and J is TRBJ1-3; TRBD1 matches 8 bases. Per the germline V gene, CDR1 is SGHDN and CDR2 is FVKESK. The J segment lost 0 bases and the V segment lost 2 bases, leaving 18 bases of the junction unmatched. The CDR3 is 21 amino acids.

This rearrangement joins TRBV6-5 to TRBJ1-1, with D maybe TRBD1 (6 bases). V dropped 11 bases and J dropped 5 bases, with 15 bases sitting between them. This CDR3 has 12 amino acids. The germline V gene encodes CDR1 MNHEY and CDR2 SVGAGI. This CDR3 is CAANREETEAFF. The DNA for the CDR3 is TGTGCCGCCAACAGGGAGGAGACTGAAGCTTTCTTT.

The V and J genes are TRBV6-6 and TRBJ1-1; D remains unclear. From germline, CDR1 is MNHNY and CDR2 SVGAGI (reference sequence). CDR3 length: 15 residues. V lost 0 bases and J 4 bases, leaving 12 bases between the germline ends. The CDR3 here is CASSYSRASSTEAFF. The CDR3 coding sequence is TGTGCCAGCAGTTACTCCCGGGCCTCGTCCACTGAAGCTTTCTTT.